This T cell receptor (beta chain) was retrieved from a study of blood T cell repertoires in COVID-19. In the study overall: There were acute and convalescent COVID-19 samples, and they came from the United States, Italy and Spain.

Methods used by the authors: Reference gene primer amplification gave nucleated cell count estimates. Method: immunoSEQ multiplex PCR; TCRdb's copy keeps in-frame clones and lacks some. V and J calls and clone size are those listed in that table; D and trimming were worked out from the DNA. The sample lists about 300,000 clones, roughly nine tenths occurring once. The CDR3 sequence is 12 residues long. Per germline, CDR1 MNHEY and CDR2 SVGAGI. Deletions cut 9 bases from V and 6 bases from J, with 12 bases between. The receptor's source is a woman in her twenties or thirties with COVID-19, enrolled during active disease. The rearrangement joins TRBV6-5 to TRBJ2-1; weak D call: TRBD1 (5 bases). Sequenced sample: peripheral blood. CDR3 sequence reads: CASFRRGNEQFF. The CDR3 DNA reads as TGTGCCAGTTTTAGAAGGGGCAATGAGCAGTTCTTC.